This entry describes one TCR beta chain. What it binds is unknown. Use of 60 Vbeta and 13 Jbeta primers characterized the PCR. The protocol was immunoSEQ multiplex PCR, while the TCRdb copy is restricted to in-frame clones and leaves out a portion. This sample has 95,000 to 150,000 clones, with roughly 80% found just once. The data were taken from a study of cytomegalovirus exposure and HLA in healthy donors. Overall study results and limits: Presence/absence analyses treated sequencing depth as roughly uniform across donors. Analysis was carried out at a later point, and it linked a missense DCLRE1C variant to TCR beta V- and J-gene trimming. Most of the CMV-associated TCR beta chains (in a later analysis) appeared to be HLA-restricted. A later analysis reportedly found that, within productive TCRs, an Asian-associated ancestry cluster had fewer N-insertions than the mean observed across the 666 donors.

The CDR3 is 13 residues long. Germline assignment: CDR1 MNHNY and CDR2 SVGAGI (reference sequence). V lost 6 bases to trimming and J lost 6 bases, with 14 bases between them. This rearrangement joins TRBV6-6 to TRBJ1-1; D ambiguous. Sequenced sample: PBMCs. This receptor was identified in a female donor in good health and CMV-seropositive. Here the CDR3 DNA reads TGTGCCAGCAGGACCCAGGTGGCTTCTGAAGCTTTCTTT. It is translated as CASRTQVASEAFF.